This T cell receptor beta chain was identified in a study of monozygotic twins with cystic fibrosis. General study points: Shared CDR3 numbers were not associated with age, concordance or severity.

On this clone: The antigen is unknown.

The germline gives CDR1 SGHDT, CDR2 YYEEEE. V lost 0 bases and J lost 0, with 7 bases in between. The CDR3 contains 15 residues. The assay was immunoSEQ multiplex PCR, and TCRdb's table has in-frame clones only and misses some. The data contain around 10,000 clones, 99% to 99.4% of them singletons. The clonotype originates from a man between 18 and 35 years old with cystic fibrosis. Sequencing was done on a sample of blood. The chain combines TRBV5-6 with TRBJ1-5; D ambiguous. The CDR3 DNA reads TGTGCCAGCAGCTTGGGAGGGCATAGCAATCAGCCCCAGCATTTT. It translates to CASSLGGHSNQPQHF.